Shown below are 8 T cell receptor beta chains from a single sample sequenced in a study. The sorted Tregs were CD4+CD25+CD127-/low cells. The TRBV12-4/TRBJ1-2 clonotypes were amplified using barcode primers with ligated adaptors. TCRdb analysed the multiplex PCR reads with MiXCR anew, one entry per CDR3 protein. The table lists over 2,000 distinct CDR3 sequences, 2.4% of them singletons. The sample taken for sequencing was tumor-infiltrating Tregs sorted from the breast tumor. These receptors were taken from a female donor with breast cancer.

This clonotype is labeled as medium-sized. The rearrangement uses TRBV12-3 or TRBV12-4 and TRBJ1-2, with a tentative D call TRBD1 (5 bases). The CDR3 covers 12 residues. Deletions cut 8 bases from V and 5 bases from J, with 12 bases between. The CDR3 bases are TGTGCCAGCGGGACTACCACTTATGGCTACACCTTC. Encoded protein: CASGTTTYGYTF.

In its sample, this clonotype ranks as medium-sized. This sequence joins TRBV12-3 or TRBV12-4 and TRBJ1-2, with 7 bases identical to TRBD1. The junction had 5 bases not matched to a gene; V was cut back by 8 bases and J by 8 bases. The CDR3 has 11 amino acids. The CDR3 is CASGRTGGYTF. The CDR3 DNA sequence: TGTGCCAGCGGTAGGACAGGCGGCTACACCTTC.

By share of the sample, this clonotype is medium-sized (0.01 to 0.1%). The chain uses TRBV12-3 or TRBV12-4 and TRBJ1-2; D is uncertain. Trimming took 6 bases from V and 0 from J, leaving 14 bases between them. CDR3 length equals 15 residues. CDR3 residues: CASSRKGAANYGYTF. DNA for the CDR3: TGTGCCAGCAGCCGCAAGGGTGCCGCTAACTATGGCTACACCTTC.

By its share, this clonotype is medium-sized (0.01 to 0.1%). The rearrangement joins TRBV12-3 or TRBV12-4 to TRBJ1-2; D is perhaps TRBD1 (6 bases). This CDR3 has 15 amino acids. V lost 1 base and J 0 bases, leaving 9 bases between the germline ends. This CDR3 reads CASSLDGQTNYGYTF. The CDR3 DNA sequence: TGTGCCAGCAGTTTAGATGGACAGACTAACTATGGCTACACCTTC.

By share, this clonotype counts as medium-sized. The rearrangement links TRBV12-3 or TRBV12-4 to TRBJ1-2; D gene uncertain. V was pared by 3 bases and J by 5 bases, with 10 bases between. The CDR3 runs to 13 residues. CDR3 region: CASSLAGSYGYTF. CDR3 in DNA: TGTGCCAGCAGTTTGGCCGGTTCTTATGGCTACACCTTC.

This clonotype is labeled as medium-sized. CDR3 residues: CASSSYAIRGIYGYTF. The CDR3, as DNA: TGTGCCAGCAGCTCATATGCCATCAGGGGAATCTATGGCTACACCTTC. The chain employs TRBV12-3 or TRBV12-4 and TRBJ1-2, with TRBD1 as a possible D gene (6 bases). The CDR3 is 16 residues long. The germline V and J ends were trimmed by 6 bases and 4 bases, with 21 bases remaining between them.

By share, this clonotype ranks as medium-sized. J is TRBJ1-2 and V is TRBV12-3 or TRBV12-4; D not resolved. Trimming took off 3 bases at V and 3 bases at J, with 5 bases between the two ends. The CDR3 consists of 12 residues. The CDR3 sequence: CASSFTDYGYTF. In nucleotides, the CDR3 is TGTGCCAGCAGTTTCACAGACTATGGCTACACCTTC.

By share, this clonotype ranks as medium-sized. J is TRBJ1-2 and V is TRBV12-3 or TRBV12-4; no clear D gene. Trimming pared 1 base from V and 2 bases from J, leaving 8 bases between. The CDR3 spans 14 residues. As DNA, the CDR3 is TGTGCCAGCAGTTTAGGGGTTTTGAACTATGGCTACACCTTC. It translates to CASSLGVLNYGYTF.